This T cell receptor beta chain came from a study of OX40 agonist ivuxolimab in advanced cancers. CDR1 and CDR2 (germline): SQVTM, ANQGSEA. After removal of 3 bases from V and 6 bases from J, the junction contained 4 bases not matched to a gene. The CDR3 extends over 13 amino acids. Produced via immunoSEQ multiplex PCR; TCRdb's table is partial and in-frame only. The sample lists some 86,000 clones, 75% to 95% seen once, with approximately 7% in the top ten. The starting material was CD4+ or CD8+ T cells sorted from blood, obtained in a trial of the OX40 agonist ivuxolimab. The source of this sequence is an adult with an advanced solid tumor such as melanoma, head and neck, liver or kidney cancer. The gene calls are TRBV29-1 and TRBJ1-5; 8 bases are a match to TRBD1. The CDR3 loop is CSVESGGGQPQHF. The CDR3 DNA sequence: TGCAGCGTTGAGTCAGGGGGCGGTCAGCCCCAGCATTTT.